Shown below are 20 T cell receptor beta chains from a single sample sequenced in a study of early T cells in non-severe SARS-CoV-2 infection. TCRdb independently ran MiXCR on the 5' RACE reads; one entry per CDR3 protein. The repertoire includes tens of thousands of distinct CDR3 sequences, about 9.4% of them detected once, and roughly 4.7% sits in the top ten. The sequenced material came from whole blood. The receptor set was obtained from an adult who was a healthcare worker with PCR-confirmed SARS-CoV-2 infection or an uninfected control (not recorded which).

Comments on this clonotype: At one of its ends the junction is not consistent with the germline gene, which may arise from a read error. The CDR3 spells CASSPGGTGLYEQYF. CDR3 nucleotides: TGTGCCAGCAGCCCTGGGGGGACAGGCCTCTACGAGCAGTACTTC. The gene calls are TRBV5-1 and TRBJ2-7; 8 bases agree with TRBD1. Germline CDR1 is SGHRS and CDR2 is YFSETQ. This CDR3 has 15 residues.

The chain uses TRBV5-1 and TRBJ1-1; D unclear. The CDR3 sequence is 14 residues long. CDR1 and CDR2 from the germline V gene are SGHRS and YFSETQ. V dropped 7 bases and J dropped 6 bases, with 19 bases sitting between them. CDR3 bases: TGCGCCAGCGCACTGGCCCCCCTAGGCGCTGAAGCTTTCTTT. Translating it yields CASALAPLGAEAFF.

CDR3 region: CASSYWGKDQPQHF. In DNA, the CDR3 is TGTGCCAGCAGTTACTGGGGGAAGGATCAGCCCCAGCATTTT. The rearrangement links TRBV6-2 or TRBV6-3 to TRBJ1-5, with D perhaps TRBD1 (5 bases). CDR3 size: 14 residues. Trimming left V 1 base short and J 5 bases short, with 9 bases between. CDR1 MNHEY and CDR2 SVGEGT come from the germline V gene.

The genes are TRBV29-1 and TRBJ1-3, with no clear D. V shed 7 bases and J shed 2 bases, with 12 bases lying between them. Germline lookup yields CDR1 SQVTM and CDR2 ANQGSEA. The CDR3 is made up of 13 amino acids. The CDR3 region is CSACKTAGNTIYF. CDR3 nucleotide sequence: TGCAGCGCCTGCAAAACAGCTGGAAACACCATATATTTT.

This clonotype was recorded at least ten times. The chain employs TRBV7-2 and TRBJ2-7; 8 nucleotides align to TRBD1. The CDR3 is 14 residues long. From germline, CDR1 is SGHTA and CDR2 FQGNSA. The junction had 5 bases not matched to a gene; V was cut back by 5 bases and J by 2 bases. CDR3 DNA sequence: TGTGCCAGCAGCACCGACAGGGGCCCCTACGAGCAGTACTTC. Amino acids: CASSTDRGPYEQYF.

Details on this clonotype: One junction end does not reproduce the germline sequence, and a read error may be involved. The rearrangement uses TRBV27 and TRBJ1-6, with D perhaps matching TRBD1 (5 bases). The CDR3 length is 15 residues. The germline gives CDR1 MNHEY, CDR2 SMNVEV (reference sequence). The CDR3 coding sequence is TGTGCCAGCATGTCTTCCGCCCGGGGGGATTCACCCCCCCACTTT. It specifies CASMSSARGDSPPHF.

J is TRBJ2-1 and V is TRBV5-1; D gene ambiguous. The germline CDR1 and CDR2 sequences are SGHRS and YFSETQ. This CDR3 is 14 amino acids long. The germline V and J ends were trimmed by 5 bases and 8 bases, with 17 bases remaining between them. CDR3: CASRGRYLGDEQFF. The CDR3 coding sequence is TGCGCCAGCAGAGGCAGATACCTAGGCGATGAGCAGTTCTTC.

This clonotype was observed many times. The chain employs TRBV11-2 and TRBJ2-5; 8 nucleotides match TRBD2. The germline gives CDR1 SGHAT, CDR2 FQNNGV. This CDR3 has 16 amino acids. V gave up 5 bases and J gave up 4 bases; unmatched junction bases: 12. CDR3 DNA: TGTGCCAGCAGCCCCATGCTAGCGGGCCGGGTAGAGACCCAGTACTTC. This encodes CASSPMLAGRVETQYF. Looking up the rest from reference TRBV11-2 and TRBJ2-5 gives the full variable domain: EAGVAQSPRYKIIEKRQSVAFWCNPISGHATLYWYQQILGQGPKLLIQFQNNGVVDDSQLPKDRFSAERLKGVDSTLKIQPAKLEDSAVYLCASSPMLAGRVETQYFGPGTRLLVL.

CDR3 sequence: CASSDSGLCEASMDEQYF. For the CDR3, the DNA is TGTGCCAGCAGTGACTCCGGGCTTTGTGAGGCTAGCATGGACGAGCAGTACTTC. The chain links TRBV6-4 to TRBJ2-7; weak D call: TRBD2 (5 bases). V lost 0 bases and J lost 5, with 23 bases in between. Germline CDR1 is MRHNA and CDR2 is SNTAGT. This CDR3 comprises 18 residues.

Many counts were recorded for this clonotype. This sequence joins TRBV11-2 and TRBJ2-5; D possibly corresponds to TRBD1 (6 bases). Germline-derived CDR1 and CDR2 are SGHAT and FQNNGV. The CDR3 spans 16 residues. The V end was cut by 5 bases, the J end by 0 bases, with 16 bases between. CDR3 region: CASSLPTGSYQETQYF. Here the CDR3 DNA reads TGTGCCAGCAGCCTACCGACAGGCTCGTACCAAGAGACCCAGTACTTC.

V gene TRBV7-8 combines with J gene TRBJ2-7, with D perhaps matching TRBD1 or TRBD2 (6 bases each). The CDR3 contains 17 residues. Trimming stripped 5 bases from V and 6 bases from J, with 26 bases between. Germline V lookup: CDR1 SGHVS, CDR2 FQNEAQ. The CDR3 sequence: CASSIRDTGLYPREQYF. DNA for the CDR3: TGTGCCAGCAGCATCCGGGACACGGGACTTTACCCTCGCGAGCAGTACTTC.

This clonotype has ten or more counts. V and J are TRBV6-6 and TRBJ2-5; D gene ambiguous. Germline loops: CDR1 MNHNY, CDR2 SVGAGI (reference sequence). The V gene lost 0 bases and the J gene lost 1 base, with 3 bases spanning the gap. The CDR3 loop spans 13 amino acids. The CDR3 sequence: CASSYSPQETQYF. The CDR3 bases are TGTGCCAGCAGTTACTCGCCCCAAGAGACCCAGTACTTC.

The V call is TRBV4-1, the J call TRBJ2-7, with D possibly TRBD1 on 6 matching bases. The CDR3 is made up of 16 amino acids. CDR1 is MGHRA, CDR2 YSYEKL, per germline. V lost 0 bases to trimming and J lost 1 base, with 13 bases between them. Here the CDR3 DNA reads TGCGCCAGCAGCCAAGATCTCCCCAGGGGATCCTACGAGCAGTACTTC. Its translation is CASSQDLPRGSYEQYF.

This clonotype was observed a handful of times. The V and J genes are TRBV20-1 and TRBJ2-5; D unresolved. V was clipped by 3 bases and J by 5 bases, with 13 bases between them. Germline V lookup: CDR1 DFQATT, CDR2 SNEGSKA (reference sequence). The CDR3 has 13 amino acids. This CDR3 reads CSASLAGRETQYF. In nucleotides, the CDR3 is TGCAGTGCTAGTTTGGCCGGGCGGGAGACCCAGTACTTC.

This clonotype was recorded at least ten times. The chain couples TRBV29-1 to TRBJ2-3; D not resolved. This CDR3 region has 13 residues. Trimming removed 4 bases from V and 1 base from J, with 9 bases in between. Germline CDR1 reads SQVTM; CDR2 reads ANQGSEA. The CDR3 DNA reads as TGCAGCGTTGGTAGCACAGGCACAGATACGCAGTATTTT. The encoded protein is CSVGSTGTDTQYF.

CDR3 coding DNA: TGTGCCAGCAGCTTAGGGGAGACTATCTACGAGCAGTACTTC. Translation: CASSLGETIYEQYF. V gene TRBV11-1 combines with J gene TRBJ2-7, with a weak D call TRBD2 (5 bases). This CDR3 is built from 14 residues. Deletions cut 1 base from V and 3 bases from J, with 10 bases between. Germline V gene sequence: CDR1 SGHAT, CDR2 FQDESV (reference sequence).

The V and J genes are TRBV7-2 and TRBJ2-7, with D tentatively TRBD1 (5 bases). The CDR3 length is 14 residues. Looked up from germline, CDR1 is SGHTA and CDR2 is FQGNSA. V dropped 7 bases and J dropped 3 bases, with 16 bases sitting between them. The CDR3 DNA is TGTGCCAGCACCCTAGGGGAAGTGAACTACGAGCAGTACTTC. This gives the protein CASTLGEVNYEQYF.

J is TRBJ2-6 and V is TRBV6-2 or TRBV6-3; D unresolved. In germline, CDR1 is MNHEY, CDR2 SVGEGT. The CDR3 covers 15 residues. Trimming shortened V by 2 bases and J by 1 base, and 6 bases separated the two germline ends. The CDR3 reads CASSYVQSGANVLTF. The CDR3 coding sequence is TGTGCCAGCAGTTACGTACAATCTGGGGCCAACGTCCTGACTTTC.

In this sample, this clonotype turned up many times. The genes are TRBV18 and TRBJ1-4, with D hard to call. V was clipped by 2 bases and J by 7 bases, with 17 bases between them. Germline V gene sequence: CDR1 KGHSH, CDR2 LQKENI. The CDR3 runs to 16 residues. The CDR3 region has the DNA TGTGCCAGCTCACCATATCGGGCGGATAGTAGTGAAAAACTGTTTTTT. This encodes CASSPYRADSSEKLFF. Variable domain in full (rest from reference TRBV18 and TRBJ1-4): NAGVMQNPRHLVRRRGQEARLRCSPMKGHSHVYWYRQLPEEGLKFMVYLQKENIIDESGMPKERFSAEFPKEGPSILRIQQVVRGDSAAYFCASSPYRADSSEKLFFGSGTQLSVL.

This clonotype was detected a few times. This chain connects TRBV18 to TRBJ2-3, with 8 positions matching TRBD1. There are 14 residues in the CDR3. V dropped 3 bases and J dropped 4; count of bases not matched to a gene: 3. Germline V gives CDR1 KGHSH, CDR2 LQKENI. CDR3 sequence: CASSPRTGPDTQYF. The DNA of the CDR3 is TGTGCCAGCTCACCGAGGACAGGGCCAGATACGCAGTATTTT.